This T cell receptor beta chain was sequenced for a study of neurological immune-mediated disorders. Trimming removed 5 bases from V and 4 bases from J; junction bases left unmatched: 8. The V gene's germline CDR1 is SQVTM and CDR2 ANQGSEA. The CDR3 has 14 residues. Synthesis of cDNA was carried out by template-switch 5'RACE. The reaction used 10-nucleotide random UMIs. One entry per CDR3 protein, called by TCRdb with MiXCR from the 5' RACE reads. This sample has 55,000 to 75,000 distinct CDR3 sequences; roughly an eighth occur once, and the top ten carry about 11%. This clonotype occurred many times.

This TCR was sampled from a woman aged 55-69 years with HTLV-1-associated myelopathy (HAM/TSP). The V and J genes are TRBV29-1 and TRBJ2-1, with 7 positions matching TRBD1. Input material: PBMCs. For the CDR3, the DNA is TGCAGCGTTATTGACAGGGTCCCTTACAATGAGCAGTTCTTC. Translation gives CSVIDRVPYNEQFF.